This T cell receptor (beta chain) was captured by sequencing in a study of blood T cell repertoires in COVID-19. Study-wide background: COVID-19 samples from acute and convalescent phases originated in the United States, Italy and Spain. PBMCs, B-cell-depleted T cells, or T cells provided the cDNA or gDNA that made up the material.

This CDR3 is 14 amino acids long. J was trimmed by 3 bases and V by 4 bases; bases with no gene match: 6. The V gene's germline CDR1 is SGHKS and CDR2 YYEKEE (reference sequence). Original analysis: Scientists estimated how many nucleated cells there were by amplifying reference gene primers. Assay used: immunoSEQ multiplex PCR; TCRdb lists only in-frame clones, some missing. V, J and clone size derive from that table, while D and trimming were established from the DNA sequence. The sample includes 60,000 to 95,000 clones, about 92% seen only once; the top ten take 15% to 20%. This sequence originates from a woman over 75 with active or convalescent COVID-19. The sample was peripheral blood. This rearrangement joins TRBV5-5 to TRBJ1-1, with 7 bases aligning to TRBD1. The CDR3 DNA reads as TGTGCCAGCAGCCGAAGACAGGGCTACACTGAAGCTTTCTTT. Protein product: CASSRRQGYTEAFF.